The 9 T cell receptor beta chains below were found in one sample sequenced in a study of cytotoxic CD8 clonotypes in ibrutinib-treated CLL. The repertoire was sequenced with immunoSEQ multiplex PCR; TCRdb's copy has only in-frame clones and lacks some. The sample has some 200,000 clones; around 70% are singletons. The sample was PBMCs, taken after 12 months of ibrutinib treatment. These receptors were obtained from a human donor with chronic lymphocytic leukemia.

CDR3 in DNA: TGTGCCAGCAGCCCCGGGACCGGGGCAGATACGCAGTATTTT. It translates to CASSPGTGADTQYF. The chain employs TRBV7-3 and TRBJ2-3; D may correspond to TRBD1 or TRBD2 (5 bases each). V lost 5 bases to trimming and J lost 4 bases, with 13 bases between them. Germline lookup yields CDR1 SGHTA and CDR2 FQGTGA. The CDR3 covers 14 residues.

The chain recombines TRBV4-3 with TRBJ1-2; D possibly corresponds to TRBD1 (5 bases). The germline gives CDR1 LGHNA, CDR2 YSLEER. CDR3 length: 13 residues. The germline V and J ends were trimmed by 5 bases and 1 base, with 8 bases remaining between them. The CDR3 nucleotides are TGCGCCAGCAGCGAGGGGTTTAACTATGGCTACACCTTC. This translates into CASSEGFNYGYTF.

This chain uses TRBV29-1 with TRBJ2-7; D possibly corresponds to TRBD1 (6 bases). This CDR3 is 17 amino acids long. V was clipped by 4 bases and J by 2 bases, with 24 bases between them. CDR1 SQVTM and CDR2 ANQGSEA come from the germline V gene. The DNA of the CDR3 is TGCAGCGTTGTAGGGGGAGTCTCCTACGTTCTTCCCTACGAGCAGTACTTC. This encodes CSVVGGVSYVLPYEQYF.

This rearrangement joins TRBV6-6 to TRBJ1-2; 10 bases fit TRBD1. Germline values: CDR1 MNHNY, CDR2 SVGAGI (reference sequence). Losses at the gene ends were 3 bases for V and 8 bases for J; bases not matched to a gene: 3. The CDR3 has 13 residues. DNA for the CDR3: TGTGCCAGCAGTTATGGGACAGGGGCCGGCTACACCTTC. Encoded protein: CASSYGTGAGYTF.

V gene TRBV7-2 combines with J gene TRBJ2-7; 13 nucleotides match TRBD2. With 5 bases clipped from V and 6 bases from J, the junction kept 7 bases outside the gene matches. Germline loops: CDR1 SGHTA, CDR2 FQGNSA. CDR3 length equals 15 residues. In DNA form, the CDR3 reads TGTGCCAGCAGCCTCCGGACTAGCGGGAGTGTCGAGCAGTACTTC. Translated, it gives CASSLRTSGSVEQYF.

The rearrangement uses TRBV19 and TRBJ1-2; D remains ambiguous. This CDR3 is 14 amino acids long. From germline, CDR1 is LNHDA and CDR2 SQIVND (reference sequence). V shed 5 bases and J shed 4 bases, with 14 bases lying between them. In nucleotides, the CDR3 is TGTGCCAGTAGTCCCCAGAGCACTGGCTATGGCTACACCTTC. Translated: CASSPQSTGYGYTF.

V is TRBV15 and J is TRBJ1-2; 7 nucleotides match TRBD1. There are 14 residues in the CDR3. The J segment lost 4 bases and the V segment lost 5 bases, leaving 7 bases of the junction unmatched. Germline CDR1 reads LNHNV; CDR2 reads YYDKDF (reference sequence). The CDR3 DNA reads as TGTGCCACCAGCCCAACAGGGGACGGCTATGGCTACACCTTC. This gives the protein CATSPTGDGYGYTF.

The J gene is TRBJ1-4, the V gene TRBV6-5; D remains ambiguous. V dropped 6 bases and J dropped 4 bases, with 12 bases sitting between them. Germline V gene lookup returns CDR1 MNHEY and CDR2 SVGAGI. The CDR3 extends over 14 amino acids. CDR3 DNA: TGTGCCAGCAGACGGGATAGTGGTAATGAAAAACTGTTTTTT. This codes for CASRRDSGNEKLFF.

This clone has at least ten counts. The rearrangement uses TRBV15 and TRBJ1-1; D uncertain. This CDR3 spans 13 amino acids. V was cut by 3 bases and J by 0 bases, with 5 bases left in between. Germline values: CDR1 LNHNV, CDR2 YYDKDF (reference sequence). The CDR3 DNA reads TGTGCCACCAGCAGGGTTTTGAACACTGAAGCTTTCTTT. Translated, it gives CATSRVLNTEAFF. Using reference TRBV15 and TRBJ1-1 for the parts outside the CDR3, the full variable domain is DAMVIQNPRYQVTQFGKPVTLSCSQTLNHNVMYWYQQKSSQAPKLLFHYYDKDFNNEADTPDNFQSRRPNTSFCFLDIRSPGLGDTAMYLCATSRVLNTEAFFGQGTRLTVV.